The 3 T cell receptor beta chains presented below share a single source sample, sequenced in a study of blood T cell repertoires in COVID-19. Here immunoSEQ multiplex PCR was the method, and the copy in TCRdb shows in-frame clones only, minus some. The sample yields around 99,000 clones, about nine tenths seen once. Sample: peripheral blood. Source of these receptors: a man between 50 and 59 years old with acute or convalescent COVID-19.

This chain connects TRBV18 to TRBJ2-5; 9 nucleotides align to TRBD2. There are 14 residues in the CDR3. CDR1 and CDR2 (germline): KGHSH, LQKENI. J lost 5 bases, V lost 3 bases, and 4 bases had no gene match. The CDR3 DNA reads TGTGCCAGCTCACCGTCGGCGGGGGGGGAGACCCAGTACTTC. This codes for CASSPSAGGETQYF.

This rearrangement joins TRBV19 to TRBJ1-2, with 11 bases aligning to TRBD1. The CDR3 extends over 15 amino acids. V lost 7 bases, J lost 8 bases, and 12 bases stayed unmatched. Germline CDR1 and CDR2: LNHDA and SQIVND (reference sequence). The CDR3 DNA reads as TGTGCCAGTACCACCCCAGGACAGGGGGCAGGAGGCTACACCTTC. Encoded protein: CASTTPGQGAGGYTF.

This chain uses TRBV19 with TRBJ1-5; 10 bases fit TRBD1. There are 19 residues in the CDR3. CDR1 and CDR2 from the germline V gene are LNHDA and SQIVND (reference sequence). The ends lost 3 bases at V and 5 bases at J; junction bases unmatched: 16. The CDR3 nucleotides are TGTGCCAGTAGTATGGGCCCGGGACAGGGGATCCCGCATCATCAGCCCCAGCATTTT. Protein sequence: CASSMGPGQGIPHHQPQHF.